This T cell receptor (beta chain) was recorded in a study of patients and donors after allogeneic stem cell transplantation. This clonotype has only a few counts. The ends lost 5 bases at V and 1 base at J; junction bases unmatched: 4. The CDR3 covers 14 residues. MiXCR, run by TCRdb on the RT-PCR reads, gives a single entry per CDR3 protein. This table has a few hundred thousand distinct CDR3 sequences, more than 35% appearing once. The specimen was blood, either unsorted or a sorted T cell fraction (not recorded which). The gene calls are TRBV12-3 or TRBV12-4 and TRBJ1-1; 7 bases are a match to TRBD1. This receptor was obtained from a human donor who was either an allogeneic HSCT recipient or a stem cell or donor lymphocyte infusion donor (not recorded which). It is not recorded whose cells these are; they may come from a transplant donor. The CDR3 DNA sequence: TGTGCCAGCAGTATTCAGGGGGGGAACACTGAAGCTTTCTTT. Translated, it gives CASSIQGGNTEAFF.